This TCR beta chain was identified in a study of early T cells in non-severe SARS-CoV-2 infection. The overall study: Sequenced material consisted of bulk RNA (from unsorted whole blood), and chains were unpaired.

Germline trimming cut 3 bases from V and 4 bases from J; bases unmatched to any gene: 0. Germline V lookup: CDR1 MRHNA, CDR2 SNTAGT. The CDR3 extends over 13 amino acids. This clonotype was seen at least ten times. TCRdb called the 5' RACE reads again in MiXCR, with one record for every CDR3 protein. Of approximately 62,000 distinct CDR3 sequences listed, approximately 12% are singletons. The clonotype was recovered from an adult who was a healthcare worker with PCR-confirmed SARS-CoV-2 infection or an uninfected control (not recorded which). Sequenced input: whole blood. The chain couples TRBV6-4 to TRBJ2-1; 7 nucleotides align to TRBD2. The CDR3 DNA sequence: TGTGCCAGCAGTGAGCGGGAGTACAATGAGCAGTTCTTC. Amino acid sequence: CASSEREYNEQFF.